The 17 T cell receptor beta chains below come from one sample, sequenced in a study of neurological immune-mediated disorders. TCRdb re-called the 5' RACE reads with MiXCR, one entry per CDR3 protein. The sample consists of 65,000 to 90,000 distinct CDR3 sequences, approximately 10% of them appearing once. What was sequenced was PBMCs. Receptors originate from a man aged 35 to 55 in good health.

This clonotype was found many times. The rearrangement uses TRBV20-1 and TRBJ2-3, with 8 positions matching TRBD2. The CDR3 runs 17 residues. The V and J ends lost 3 bases and 4 bases, in that order; junction bases with no gene match: 15. Germline CDR1 reads DFQATT; CDR2 reads SNEGSKA (reference sequence). In DNA form, the CDR3 reads TGCAGTGCTAGCCGGGGGGGGGCCGGTACGGTGTCAGATACGCAGTATTTT. This encodes CSASRGGAGTVSDTQYF.

This clonotype was counted ten times or more. V is TRBV27 and J is TRBJ2-1, with a possible D match to TRBD2 (5 bases). CDR1 and CDR2 (germline): MNHEY, SMNVEV (reference sequence). V lost 5 bases and J 1 base, leaving 12 bases between the germline ends. The CDR3 is made up of 15 amino acids. Written as DNA, the CDR3 is TGTGCCAGCAGTCGGAGCGGTAGATCCTACAATGAGCAGTTCTTC. Residues: CASSRSGRSYNEQFF.

The J gene is TRBJ1-2, the V gene TRBV20-1; D might be TRBD1 (5 bases). Germline V gene data show CDR1 as DFQATT and CDR2 as SNEGSKA (reference sequence). V lost 1 base to trimming and J lost 8 bases, with 14 bases between them. The CDR3 is 13 residues long. The CDR3: CSARVRAGGGYTF. CDR3 in DNA: TGCAGTGCTAGAGTTCGGGCCGGGGGGGGCTACACCTTC.

This clonotype was seen repeatedly, ten times or more. This rearrangement joins TRBV12-3 or TRBV12-4 to TRBJ2-1; TRBD2 matches 10 bases. Losses at the gene ends were 7 bases for V and 8 bases for J; bases not matched to a gene: 5. The CDR3 contains 13 residues. The CDR3 protein is CASTPSGGYEQFF. The DNA for the CDR3 is TGTGCCAGCACCCCTAGCGGGGGATATGAGCAGTTCTTC.

This clonotype was observed a few times. The chain has TRBV6-6 and TRBJ2-7; 8 nucleotides line up with TRBD1. The V and J ends lost 4 bases and 7 bases, in that order; junction bases with no gene match: 9. The CDR3 loop spans 14 amino acids. Per the germline V gene, CDR1 is MNHNY and CDR2 is SVGAGI (reference sequence). The CDR3 DNA is TGTGCCAGCAGTTTTCAACAGGGGGGCCGGGAGCAGTACTTC. Encoded protein: CASSFQQGGREQYF.

This clonotype was seen many times. CDR3 sequence (DNA): TGTGCCATCAGTGAGTCTCGGGACACAGGGGTAAATACGCAGTATTTT. It is translated as CAISESRDTGVNTQYF. This chain connects TRBV10-3 to TRBJ2-3; 7 nucleotides agree with TRBD1. The germline V gene has CDR1 ENHRY and CDR2 SYGVKD. The CDR3 spans 16 residues. Trimming cost V 0 bases and J 7 bases; bases outside gene matches: 10.

About this clonotype itself: The junction and the germline gene differ at one end; a read error may be behind it. The V and J genes are TRBV18 and TRBJ2-2, with D uncertain. The CDR3 totals 16 residues. Germline V lookup: CDR1 KGHSH, CDR2 LQKENI. Here the CDR3 reads CSSSAPGQYNTGELFF. The CDR3 bases are TGTTCCAGCTCAGCGCCGGGTCAATACAACACCGGGGAGCTGTTTTTT. The variable domain in full, completed from reference TRBV18 and TRBJ2-2, reads NAGVMQNPRHLVRRRGQEARLRCSPMKGHSHVYWYRQLPEEGLKFMVYLQKENIIDESGMPKERFSAEFPKEGPSILRIQQVVRGDSAAYFCSSSAPGQYNTGELFFGEGSRLTVL.

Ten or more counts support this clonotype. The chain links TRBV28 to TRBJ2-7; the D call may be TRBD1 or TRBD2 (6 bases each). CDR3 length: 14 residues. Looked up from germline, CDR1 is MDHEN and CDR2 is SYDVKM. The V and J ends lost 6 bases and 6 bases respectively, with 18 bases between them. DNA for the CDR3: TGTGCCAGCAGGCGGGACATCTACGTCGGCGAGCAGTACTTC. Its translation is CASRRDIYVGEQYF.

This clonotype has at least ten counts. CDR3 bases: TGTGCCAGCAGCCCTGGGAGCCTAAGCACAGATACGCAGTATTTT. This gives the protein CASSPGSLSTDTQYF. The chain has TRBV28 and TRBJ2-3; the D gene is possibly TRBD2 (5 bases). Trimming stripped 6 bases from V and 0 bases from J, with 13 bases between. CDR3 size: 15 residues. The germline gives CDR1 MDHEN, CDR2 SYDVKM.

This clonotype was seen only a few times. The genes are TRBV2 and TRBJ1-4, with D maybe TRBD1 (5 bases). CDR1 is SNHLY and CDR2 is FYNNEI in the germline V gene. The CDR3 extends over 15 amino acids. V was cut by 9 bases and J by 6 bases, with 20 bases left in between. CDR3 in DNA: TGTGCCAGTAACTCCTTCGGGGACCGCCATGAAAAACTGTTTTTT. Amino acid sequence: CASNSFGDRHEKLFF.

The V gene is TRBV5-4, the J gene TRBJ2-1, with 8 bases that match TRBD2. The V and J ends lost 0 bases and 5 bases, in that order; junction bases with no gene match: 1. CDR1 and CDR2 from the germline V gene are SGHNT and YYREEE (reference sequence). The CDR3 length is 14 residues. The DNA for the CDR3 is TGTGCCAGCAGCTTGGCCGGGAGGGACAATGAGCAGTTCTTC. Translated: CASSLAGRDNEQFF.

Ten or more counts support this clonotype. The rearrangement links TRBV20-1 to TRBJ1-1; no reliable D call. This CDR3 comprises 13 residues. Germline CDR1 is DFQATT and CDR2 is SNEGSKA (reference sequence). V was clipped by 3 bases and J by 1 base, with 9 bases between them. The CDR3: CSASAVGNTEAFF. For the CDR3, the DNA is TGCAGTGCTAGTGCTGTAGGGAACACTGAAGCTTTCTTT.

This clonotype was recorded many times. The chain carries TRBV5-6 and TRBJ1-1; D is unclear. Per the germline V gene, CDR1 is SGHDT and CDR2 is YYEEEE. CDR3 size: 13 residues. The V and J ends lost 1 base and 1 base respectively, with 5 bases between them. The chain's CDR3 is CASSLPGNTEAFF. In nucleotides, the CDR3 is TGTGCCAGCAGCTTGCCAGGGAACACTGAAGCTTTCTTT.

This clonotype has at least ten counts. This chain connects TRBV9 to TRBJ2-3, with 7 bases that match TRBD2. From germline, CDR1 is SGDLS and CDR2 YYNGEE. Losses at the gene ends were 4 bases for V and 8 bases for J; bases not matched to a gene: 10. The CDR3 has 14 residues. CDR3 loop: CASSPGGFQTTQYF. The CDR3 nucleotides read TGTGCCAGCAGCCCGGGAGGATTCCAGACTACGCAGTATTTT.

In this sample, this clonotype turned up many times. The chain recombines TRBV7-9 with TRBJ1-1; 9 nucleotides line up with TRBD1. This CDR3 is built from 17 residues. Germline CDR1 and CDR2: SEHNR and FQNEAQ (reference sequence). V lost 6 bases to trimming and J lost 4 bases; unmatched junction nucleotides: 15. In DNA form, the CDR3 reads TGTGCCAGCAGTTACACAGGGGGCGTTGATGTAGCCACTGAAGCTTTCTTT. This gives the protein CASSYTGGVDVATEAFF.

In the case of this clonotype: This could be a read error, since a much larger clone is one nucleotide away. V gene TRBV3-1 combines with J gene TRBJ2-1, with 8 positions matching TRBD2. Germline CDR1 is LGHDT and CDR2 is YNNKEL (reference sequence). The CDR3 extends over 15 amino acids. Written as DNA, the CDR3 is TGTGCCAGCAGGTCAACTAGCGGCTCCTACAATGATCAGTTCTTC. Residues: CASRSTSGSYNDQFF.

This clonotype was seen many times. A junction end diverges from the germline sequence, so it may reflect a read error. Written as DNA, the CDR3 is TGTGCCACCAGCCCGGGGGATTTT. Its translation: CATSPGDF. The chain employs TRBV15 and TRBJ2-3, with D possibly TRBD2 on 6 matching bases. The CDR3 is 8 amino acids. The germline CDR1 and CDR2 sequences are LNHNV and YYDKDF (reference sequence).